Below are 19 T cell receptor beta chains sequenced from a single sample in a study of beta chain features in type 1 diabetes. The isolated RNA, all of it, was reverse transcribed, so expressed TCRB transcripts were what got sequenced. TCRdb's copy holds only in-frame clones and misses some; the assay was immunoSEQ multiplex PCR. Found here are more than 200,000 clones, 15% to 20% of them singletons; the top ten hold roughly 0.08%. Study-level results: When Type 1 diabetes patients were examined, their TCRB CDR3s proved moderately but significantly shorter in all four CD4+ subsets.

No antigens are known for them. Sequenced: naive CD4+ T cells from blood. Receptors originate from a man under 40 with type 1 diabetes.

The rearrangement joins TRBV29-1 to TRBJ1-2; 7 bases align to TRBD1. V lost 4 bases to trimming and J lost 6 bases; unmatched junction nucleotides: 14. Per germline, CDR1 SQVTM and CDR2 ANQGSEA. There are 15 residues in the CDR3. As DNA, the CDR3 is TGCAGCGTTGCTTCCCTACATCGACAGGGCGATGGCTACACCTTC. Translated: CSVASLHRQGDGYTF.

The table lists this clone with a few counts. The chain uses TRBV14 and TRBJ2-2; perhaps TRBD2 as D (5 bases). This CDR3 comprises 14 residues. CDR1 SGHDN and CDR2 FVKESK come from the germline V gene. Trimming pared 1 base from V and 5 bases from J, leaving 8 bases between. The chain's CDR3 is CASSQVRATGELFF. As DNA, the CDR3 is TGTGCCAGCAGCCAAGTGCGGGCGACCGGGGAGCTGTTTTTT.

In its sample, this clone was seen a few times. The J gene is TRBJ2-7, the V gene TRBV30; D possibly corresponds to TRBD1 (5 bases). This CDR3 has 12 amino acids. CDR1 is GTSNPN and CDR2 is SVGIG in the germline V gene (reference sequence). The V end was cut by 3 bases, the J end by 9 bases, with 15 bases between. The CDR3 spells CAWSPQGFVQYF. The CDR3 nucleotides read TGTGCCTGGAGCCCCCAGGGTTTCGTGCAGTACTTC.

This clone was picked up a small number of times. The chain recombines TRBV7-2 with TRBJ2-7; tentatively, D is TRBD1 (5 bases). Trimming took off 2 bases at V and 3 bases at J, with 11 bases between the two ends. This CDR3 is built from 14 residues. In germline, CDR1 is SGHTA, CDR2 FQGNSA. Here the CDR3 reads CASSLWGYGYEQYF. The CDR3 DNA reads TGTGCCAGCAGCTTATGGGGCTATGGCTACGAGCAGTACTTC.

This clone has only a few counts. The V and J genes are TRBV29-1 and TRBJ2-1; D tentatively reads TRBD1 or TRBD2 (5 bases each). The V gene's germline CDR1 is SQVTM and CDR2 ANQGSEA. The CDR3 has 14 residues. The V end lost 1 base, the J end lost 3 bases, and 10 bases lay between the germline ends. For the CDR3, the DNA is TGCAGCGTTGAAGCGGGACGGTACTACAATGAGCAGTTCTTC. It codes for CSVEAGRYYNEQFF.

This clone was seen only a few times. V and J are TRBV5-1 and TRBJ2-1; 9 bases agree with TRBD2. The trim removed 0 bases at V and 5 bases at J, leaving 3 bases unmatched. This CDR3 is built from 15 residues. CDR1 SGHRS and CDR2 YFSETQ come from the germline V gene. CDR3: CASSLVASGNNEQFF. The CDR3 coding sequence is TGCGCCAGCAGCTTGGTTGCTAGCGGGAACAATGAGCAGTTCTTC.

Comments on this clone: The same CDR3 can be traced to other DNA sequences in this sample. The V call is TRBV7-2, the J call TRBJ2-5, with D tentatively TRBD1 (5 bases). CDR3 length: 13 residues. Trimming removed 3 bases at V and 5 bases at J, with 10 bases between. Germline values: CDR1 SGHTA, CDR2 FQGNSA. The CDR3 reads CASSFSRDETQYF. The CDR3 bases are TGTGCCAGCAGCTTCAGCAGGGATGAGACCCAGTACTTC.

This chain connects TRBV7-8 to TRBJ2-7; the match to TRBD2 covers 7 bases. This CDR3 has 14 residues. Germline trimming cut 2 bases from V and 5 bases from J; bases unmatched to any gene: 6. The germline CDR1 and CDR2 sequences are SGHVS and FQNEAQ. The CDR3 loop is CASSLYGRTDEQYF. The CDR3 nucleotides are TGTGCCAGCAGCTTATACGGGAGGACTGACGAGCAGTACTTC.

This clone was seen a handful of times. The rearrangement joins TRBV29-1 to TRBJ2-5; 8 positions agree with TRBD1. Germline CDR1 and CDR2: SQVTM and ANQGSEA. The CDR3 totals 12 residues. The trim removed 8 bases at V and 5 bases at J, leaving 7 bases unmatched. The CDR3 DNA sequence: TGCAGCCTCGACAGGGGTTTCGAGACCCAGTACTTC. This translates into CSLDRGFETQYF.

The rearrangement uses TRBV11-1 and TRBJ2-7; the D gene is possibly TRBD1 (6 bases). V lost 5 bases and J 4 bases, leaving 18 bases between the germline ends. CDR1 and CDR2 (germline): SGHAT, FQDESV (reference sequence). The CDR3 has 15 amino acids. CDR3 sequence: CASSHSMTGFYEQYF. CDR3 nucleotides: TGTGCCAGCAGCCATTCCATGACAGGTTTTTACGAGCAGTACTTC.

CDR3 protein: CASSLINRQGNEQFF. CDR3 in DNA: TGTGCCAGCAGCTTAATCAACCGACAGGGCAATGAGCAGTTCTTC. The chain links TRBV7-8 to TRBJ2-1; 7 nucleotides align to TRBD1. The J segment lost 6 bases and the V segment lost 2 bases, leaving 7 bases of the junction unmatched. The CDR3 is 15 amino acids. Germline V gene data show CDR1 as SGHVS and CDR2 as FQNEAQ.

This clone has a handful of counts. The chain uses TRBV14 and TRBJ2-7; 7 nucleotides line up with TRBD1. The CDR3 spans 13 residues. CDR1 SGHDN and CDR2 FVKESK come from the germline V gene. V shed 2 bases, J shed 3 bases, and the junction held 1 base outside the gene matches. Here the CDR3 DNA reads TGTGCCAGCAGCCAAAACAGGGGCTACGAGCAGTACTTC. Translation gives CASSQNRGYEQYF.

The rearrangement joins TRBV7-2 to TRBJ2-1; D gene unclear. CDR1 and CDR2 from the germline V gene are SGHTA and FQGNSA. The CDR3 is 15 amino acids. The V and J ends lost 1 base and 4 bases respectively, with 11 bases between them. The CDR3 loop is CASSLGPVEYNEQFF. CDR3 coding DNA: TGTGCCAGCAGCTTAGGACCGGTAGAGTACAATGAGCAGTTCTTC.

This clone has just a few counts. The genes are TRBV25-1 and TRBJ2-7; 7 nucleotides align to TRBD1. This CDR3 comprises 14 residues. Germline trimming cut 4 bases from V and 3 bases from J; bases unmatched to any gene: 6. In germline, CDR1 is MGHDK, CDR2 SYGVNS. The CDR3 sequence: CASSATRGFYEQYF. DNA of the CDR3: TGTGCCAGCAGTGCAACCAGGGGGTTCTACGAGCAGTACTTC.

This clone showed up just a few times. This rearrangement joins TRBV14 to TRBJ2-7; a weak D match, TRBD2 (6 bases). The germline CDR1 and CDR2 sequences are SGHDN and FVKESK. V shed 5 bases and J shed 0 bases, with 14 bases lying between them. The CDR3 is made up of 15 amino acids. CDR3 sequence reads: CASSSRLGSSYEQYF. Written as DNA, the CDR3 is TGTGCCAGCAGCTCTAGACTAGGAAGCTCCTACGAGCAGTACTTC.

V and J are TRBV13 and TRBJ2-5; 7 bases map to TRBD1. CDR1 is PRHDT and CDR2 is FYEKMQ in the germline V gene (reference sequence). V gave up 4 bases and J gave up 2 bases; unmatched junction bases: 13. This CDR3 is 17 amino acids long. Here the CDR3 reads CASSSRQGQASQETQYF. CDR3 DNA: TGTGCCAGCAGCTCGCGACAGGGCCAAGCCTCACAAGAGACCCAGTACTTC. The whole variable domain, filled in from reference TRBV13 and TRBJ2-5, reads AAGVIQSPRHLIKEKRETATLKCYPIPRHDTVYWYQQGPGQDPQFLISFYEKMQSDKGSIPDRFSAQQFSDYHSELNMSSLELGDSALYFCASSSRQGQASQETQYFGPGTRLLVL.

The rearrangement joins TRBV27 to TRBJ2-5; D is possibly TRBD2 (6 bases). V was clipped by 10 bases and J by 1 base, with 16 bases between them. Looked up from germline, CDR1 is MNHEY and CDR2 is SMNVEV (reference sequence). The CDR3 covers 14 residues. The CDR3 here is CATGSRDSQETQYF. The CDR3, as DNA: TGTGCCACGGGGAGCCGGGACTCCCAAGAGACCCAGTACTTC.

The rearrangement uses TRBV7-2 and TRBJ2-3; 16 bases fit TRBD2. V lost 5 bases and J lost 6; bases outside the gene matches: 8. This CDR3 is 17 amino acids long. Looked up from germline, CDR1 is SGHTA and CDR2 is FQGNSA. The CDR3 nucleotides are TGTGCCAGCAGCGTGGGACTAGCGGGAGGGCCAGGTGATACGCAGTATTTT. Protein sequence: CASSVGLAGGPGDTQYF.

A single count supports this clone. The rearrangement uses TRBV7-7 and TRBJ2-1; maybe TRBD2 (6 bases). Trimming shortened V by 1 base and J by 0 bases, and 7 bases separated the two germline ends. Germline CDR1 and CDR2: SSHAT and FNYEAQ (reference sequence). This CDR3 is 15 amino acids long. CDR3 DNA: TGTGCCAGCAGCTTAGACGGGAGCTCCTACAATGAGCAGTTCTTC. As protein: CASSLDGSSYNEQFF.